The 26 T cell receptor beta chains given below trace back to one sample, sequenced in a study of prognosis after radiotherapy for stage I lung cancer. TCR beta CDR3 was amplified from genomic DNA by two-round multiplex PCR. It was primers specific to each TRBV and TRBJ gene that first-round PCR used. TCRdb independently ran MiXCR on the multiplex PCR reads; one entry per CDR3 protein. The sample includes some 34,000 distinct CDR3 sequences, less than 40% of them seen just once. This specimen was PBMCs, taken before or after stereotactic body radiation therapy (not recorded which). The receptors originated from a donor over 45 with non-small cell lung cancer.

This clonotype was seen a single time. Just one base apart from a much larger clone, this may be a read error. The chain uses TRBV29-1 and TRBJ2-3, with D perhaps TRBD1 (5 bases). The CDR3 totals 11 residues. V was pared by 6 bases and J by 3 bases, with 7 bases between. Germline V gene data show CDR1 as SQVTM and CDR2 as ANQGSEA. The chain's CDR3 is CSVDRTDTQYF. In DNA form, the CDR3 reads TGCAGCGTCGACAGAACAGATACGCAGTATTTT.

This clonotype occurred many times. This chain links TRBV7-3 with TRBJ1-5; TRBD1 is a possible D gene (5 bases). This CDR3 contains 15 residues. Germline V gives CDR1 SGHTA, CDR2 FQGTGA. The V and J ends lost 7 bases and 2 bases respectively, with 15 bases between them. CDR3 DNA sequence: TGTGCCAGCACCCCGGCGGGGGGTGGCAATCAGCCCCAGCATTTT. It specifies CASTPAGGGNQPQHF. The full variable domain, with the rest looked up from reference TRBV7-3 and TRBJ1-5, is GAGVSQTPSNKVTEKGKYVELRCDPISGHTALYWYRQSLGQGPEFLIYFQGTGAADDSGLPNDRFFAVRPEGSVSTLKIQRTERGDSAVYLCASTPAGGGNQPQHFGDGTRLSIL.

Many counts were recorded for this clonotype. The chain uses TRBV18 and TRBJ2-5, with D uncertain. The CDR3 contains 15 residues. Germline loops: CDR1 KGHSH, CDR2 LQKENI. V was cut by 3 bases and J by 1 base, with 12 bases left in between. This CDR3 reads CASSPSPRAQETQYF. The CDR3 bases are TGTGCCAGCTCACCCTCGCCCCGAGCCCAAGAGACCCAGTACTTC.

This clonotype was found many times. The gene calls are TRBV5-4 and TRBJ1-1; D remains unclear. The CDR3 covers 14 residues. V shed 3 bases and J shed 3 bases, with 12 bases lying between them. The germline gives CDR1 SGHNT, CDR2 YYREEE (reference sequence). The CDR3 sequence: CASSSPTRHTEAFF. In DNA form, the CDR3 reads TGTGCCAGCAGCTCCCCGACGAGACACACTGAAGCTTTCTTT.

This clonotype was recorded at least ten times. The CDR3 here is CASSYLRGHLAKTNEKLFF. The CDR3 DNA reads as TGTGCCAGCAGCTATTTACGCGGGCACCTGGCCAAAACTAATGAAAAACTGTTTTTT. The V gene is TRBV28, the J gene TRBJ1-4, with no clear D. V lost 6 bases and J 1 base, leaving 24 bases between the germline ends. The germline V gene encodes CDR1 MDHEN and CDR2 SYDVKM. There are 19 residues in the CDR3.

On this clonotype itself: A much more abundant neighbour one base away suggests this may be a read error. This sequence joins TRBV19 and TRBJ2-1, with D possibly matching TRBD1 (6 bases). The CDR3 extends over 14 amino acids. The germline CDR1 and CDR2 sequences are LNHDA and SQIVND (reference sequence). Trimming pared 6 bases from V and 5 bases from J, leaving 14 bases between. CDR3 DNA: TGTGCCAGTAGCTCCGGAAAGGGGGACAATGAGCAGTTCTTC. Translating it yields CASSSGKGDNEQFF. The entire variable domain, with the rest obtained from reference TRBV19 and TRBJ2-1, is as follows: DGGITQSPKYLFRKEGQNVTLSCEQNLNHDAMYWYRQDPGQGLRLIYYSQIVNDFQKGDIAEGYSVSREKKESFPLTVTSAQKNPTAFYLCASSSGKGDNEQFFGPGTRLTVL.

V and J are TRBV5-1 and TRBJ1-3; a possible D gene is TRBD1 (5 bases). V was shortened by 4 bases and J by 8 bases, with 16 bases between the two germline ends. The CDR3 consists of 14 residues. In germline, CDR1 is SGHRS, CDR2 YFSETQ. Written as DNA, the CDR3 is TGCGCCAGCAGCCCCGGGGCAGCCGCGGACACCATATATTTT. Residues: CASSPGAAADTIYF. Full variable domain (rest looked up from reference TRBV5-1 and TRBJ1-3): KAGVTQTPRYLIKTRGQQVTLSCSPISGHRSVSWYQQTPGQGLQFLFEYFSETQRNKGNFPGRFSGRQFSNSRSEMNVSTLELGDSALYLCASSPGAAADTIYFGEGSWLTVV.

This clonotype has ten or more counts. This rearrangement joins TRBV5-1 to TRBJ2-1; D perhaps matches TRBD2 (6 bases). CDR1 SGHRS and CDR2 YFSETQ come from the germline V gene. Trimming shortened V by 4 bases and J by 4 bases, and 15 bases separated the two germline ends. The CDR3 contains 15 residues. Here the CDR3 reads CASSLRDSRYNEQFF. The CDR3 nucleotides read TGCGCCAGCAGCCTCCGGGACTCCCGTTACAATGAGCAGTTCTTC.

This rearrangement joins TRBV6-1 to TRBJ1-2, with 7 bases aligning to TRBD1. The V gene end was trimmed by 2 bases and the J gene end by 4 bases; junction bases not matched to a gene: 10. Looked up from germline, CDR1 is MNHNS and CDR2 is SASEGT. This CDR3 is built from 16 residues. The DNA for the CDR3 is TGTGCCAGCAGTGAACGTGGCCAGGGGGTAGCCTATGGCTACACCTTC. This gives the protein CASSERGQGVAYGYTF.

This clonotype was picked up many times. The V call is TRBV5-1, the J call TRBJ1-3, with D tentatively TRBD1 (5 bases). The V end lost 0 bases, the J end lost 2 bases, and 12 bases lay between the germline ends. The CDR3 has 16 residues. Germline CDR1 and CDR2: SGHRS and YFSETQ. The CDR3 loop reads CASSLAGTFPGNTIYF. The CDR3 DNA reads TGCGCCAGCAGCTTGGCCGGGACCTTCCCTGGAAACACCATATATTTT.

This rearrangement joins TRBV28 to TRBJ1-2; D is uncertain. CDR1 is MDHEN and CDR2 is SYDVKM in the germline V gene. This CDR3 region has 15 residues. The V end was cut by 7 bases, the J end by 0 bases, with 15 bases between. This chain's CDR3 is CASTGETLSNYGYTF. The CDR3 DNA is TGTGCCAGCACTGGAGAGACATTATCTAACTATGGCTACACCTTC.

Ten or more counts support this clonotype. This chain uses TRBV5-1 with TRBJ1-1; 8 bases agree with TRBD1. Germline-derived CDR1 and CDR2 are SGHRS and YFSETQ. V dropped 4 bases and J dropped 5; count of bases not matched to a gene: 22. The CDR3 runs to 19 residues. The CDR3: CASSPGQGVLGLKGTEAFF. In DNA, the CDR3 is TGCGCCAGCAGCCCCGGACAGGGCGTCTTAGGCCTTAAGGGGACTGAAGCTTTCTTT.

A note on this clonotype: This likely reflects a read error, since a far larger clone is one base away. The chain links TRBV6-8 to TRBJ2-7; perhaps TRBD1 as D (6 bases). Per germline, CDR1 MNHGY and CDR2 SAAAGT. The CDR3 totals 16 residues. The ends were cut back, 0 bases at V and 0 bases at J, with 12 bases in the middle. CDR3 bases: TGTGCCAGCAGTTACTCCGGGACACGGAGCTCCTACGAGCAGTACTTC. It specifies CASSYSGTRSSYEQYF.

At least ten counts were recorded for this clonotype. The chain combines TRBV28 with TRBJ2-2; D is ambiguous. The V gene lost 6 bases and the J gene lost 0 bases, with 5 bases spanning the gap. This CDR3 has 13 amino acids. In germline, CDR1 is MDHEN, CDR2 SYDVKM. The CDR3 protein is CASRYPNTGELFF. The DNA of the CDR3 is TGTGCCAGCAGATATCCGAACACCGGGGAGCTGTTTTTT. The complete variable domain, with remaining parts taken from reference TRBV28 and TRBJ2-2, reads DVKVTQSSRYLVKRTGEKVFLECVQDMDHENMFWYRQDPGLGLRLIYFSYDVKMKEKGDIPEGYSVSREKKERFSLILESASTNQTSMYLCASRYPNTGELFFGEGSRLTVL.

The chain combines TRBV4-1 with TRBJ2-1, with 10 nucleotides matching TRBD1. This CDR3 region has 15 residues. Germline lookup yields CDR1 MGHRA and CDR2 YSYEKL. Losses at the gene ends were 4 bases for V and 3 bases for J; bases not matched to a gene: 3. CDR3 sequence: CASSLGQGDYNEQFF. CDR3 in DNA: TGCGCCAGCAGCCTAGGACAGGGGGACTACAATGAGCAGTTCTTC.

This clonotype was seen many times. The V and J genes are TRBV29-1 and TRBJ1-1; the D gene is possibly TRBD1 (5 bases). The germline V gene encodes CDR1 SQVTM and CDR2 ANQGSEA. Trimming took off 7 bases at V and 0 bases at J, with 12 bases between the two ends. There are 13 residues in the CDR3. CDR3 protein: CSAGRGMNTEAFF. CDR3 in DNA: TGCAGCGCCGGTCGGGGGATGAACACTGAAGCTTTCTTT.

About this clonotype: Just one base apart from a much larger clone, this may be a read error. The CDR3 DNA is TGTGCCAGCACCTCTCCGGGAGCAACCGCGGTGGGGACTAGCGGGAGACACGAGCAGTACTTC. It specifies CASTSPGATAVGTSGRHEQYF. The chain joins TRBV6-2 or TRBV6-3 to TRBJ2-7; TRBD2 matches 14 bases. From germline, CDR1 is MNHEY and CDR2 SVGEGT. The CDR3 spans 21 residues. V was clipped by 7 bases and J by 5 bases; unmatched bases: 25.

A word on this clonotype: This likely reflects a read error, since a far larger clone is one base away. The chain recombines TRBV6-4 with TRBJ2-2; a possible D gene is TRBD2 (5 bases). Germline CDR1 is MRHNA and CDR2 is SNTAGT. The CDR3 is made up of 15 amino acids. CDR3 DNA sequence: TGTGCCAGCAGTTTGCCCGCGGGTTTGACCGGGGAGCTGTCTTTT. It encodes CASSLPAGLTGELSF.

This clonotype has a count of ten or more. This chain uses TRBV5-1 with TRBJ2-3; 7 bases align to TRBD1. CDR1 SGHRS and CDR2 YFSETQ come from the germline V gene. Trimming at V came to 6 bases and at J to 1 base, leaving 8 bases not matched to a gene. This CDR3 spans 15 amino acids. For the CDR3, the DNA is TGCGCCAGCAACATCCAGGGGGATGGCACAGATACGCAGTATTTT. Residues: CASNIQGDGTDTQYF.

For this clonotype: With a far larger clone one base away, a read error is the likely cause. V is TRBV6-1 and J is TRBJ1-1, with 7 bases lining up with TRBD1. Germline V gene lookup returns CDR1 MNHNS and CDR2 SASEGT. The CDR3 runs 13 residues. The CDR3 region is CASSPTTGREHYF. The CDR3 DNA reads TGTGCCAGCAGTCCCACGACAGGGCGCGAGCATTACTTC.

This clonotype was seen at least ten times. This rearrangement joins TRBV11-2 to TRBJ1-5; unclear D gene. The V and J ends lost 1 base and 4 bases respectively, with 8 bases between them. This CDR3 contains 14 residues. CDR1 is SGHAT, CDR2 FQNNGV, per germline. CDR3 sequence reads: CASSLAGRNQPQHF. The CDR3 DNA reads as TGTGCCAGCAGCTTAGCTGGGAGAAATCAGCCCCAGCATTTT.

This clonotype was observed many times. The chain joins TRBV12-3 or TRBV12-4 to TRBJ2-3; a weak D match, TRBD2 (5 bases). The CDR3 length is 14 residues. Trimming took off 10 bases at V and 1 base at J, with 15 bases between the two ends. The CDR3 region is CATDSLGGTDTQYF. Here the CDR3 DNA reads TGTGCCACCGACTCGTTGGGAGGCACAGATACGCAGTATTTT.

At least ten counts were recorded for this clonotype. The genes are TRBV12-3 or TRBV12-4 and TRBJ1-4; D gene unclear. Trimming took off 5 bases at V and 8 bases at J, with 9 bases between the two ends. CDR3 length equals 12 residues. The CDR3 sequence is CASSQTVEKLFF. CDR3 nucleotides: TGTGCCAGCAGTCAAACAGTGGAAAAACTGTTTTTT.

In its sample, this clonotype is medium-sized. The V call is TRBV20-1, the J call TRBJ2-7; 8 nucleotides align to TRBD1. V gave up 3 bases and J gave up 6 bases; unmatched junction bases: 13. CDR1 DFQATT and CDR2 SNEGSKA come from the germline V gene (reference sequence). CDR3 length: 15 amino acids. The CDR3 spells CSARTLGQGAGEQYF. In DNA, the CDR3 is TGCAGTGCTAGGACCCTGGGGCAGGGGGCCGGCGAGCAGTACTTC.

For this clonotype: A much larger clone sits a single nucleotide away, making a read error possible. This chain uses TRBV4-1 with TRBJ2-5; D may be TRBD2 (7 bases). From germline, CDR1 is MGHRA and CDR2 YSYEKL. This CDR3 comprises 15 residues. CDR3 in DNA: TGCGCCAGCAGCCAGCTTGGGGGGGGGCGAGAGACCCATTACTTC. Its translation is CASSQLGGGRETHYF.

The V and J genes are TRBV24-1 and TRBJ1-5; D perhaps matches TRBD1 (5 bases). Germline-derived CDR1 and CDR2 are KGHDR and SFDVKD. The CDR3 runs 17 residues. V lost 4 bases, J lost 1 base, and 16 bases lay in between. In nucleotides, the CDR3 is TGTGCCACCAGTGACGGGGACGGACCCAACAGCAATCAGCCCCAGCATTTT. Translating it yields CATSDGDGPNSNQPQHF.